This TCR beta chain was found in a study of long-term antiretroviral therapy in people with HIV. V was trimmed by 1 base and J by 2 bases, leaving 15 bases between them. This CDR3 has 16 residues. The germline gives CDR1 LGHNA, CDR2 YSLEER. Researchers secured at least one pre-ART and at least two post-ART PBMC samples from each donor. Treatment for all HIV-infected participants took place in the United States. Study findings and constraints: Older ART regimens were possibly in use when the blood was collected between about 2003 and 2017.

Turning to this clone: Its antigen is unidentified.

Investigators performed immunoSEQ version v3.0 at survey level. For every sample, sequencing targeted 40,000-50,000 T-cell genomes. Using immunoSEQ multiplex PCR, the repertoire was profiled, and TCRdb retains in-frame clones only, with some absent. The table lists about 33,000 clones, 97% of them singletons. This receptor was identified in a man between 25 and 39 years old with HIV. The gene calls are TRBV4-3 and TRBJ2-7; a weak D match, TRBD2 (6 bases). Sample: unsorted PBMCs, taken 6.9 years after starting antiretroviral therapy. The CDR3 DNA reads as TGCGCCAGCAGCCAAGGAGTGATAGCGGACCCCTACGAGCAGTACTTC. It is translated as CASSQGVIADPYEQYF.